This TCR beta chain was sequenced during a study of blood T cell repertoires in COVID-19. Study-level background: Samples of COVID-19 (acute and convalescent) were obtained from the United States, Italy and Spain. T cells, B-cell-depleted T cells, or PBMCs supplied cDNA or gDNA.

As handled by the study authors: Counts of nucleated cells, estimated from reference gene primer amplification, were obtained. This table comes from immunoSEQ multiplex PCR, and its TCRdb copy is limited to in-frame clones, with some not included. The V and J calls and clone size are taken from that table; D and trimming were inferred from the DNA. The sample has more than 140,000 clones, approximately 86% seen once. To note about this clone: One junction end disagrees with the germline gene, perhaps due to a read error.

The sample was peripheral blood. The clonotype originates from a woman between 55 and 75 years old with acute or convalescent COVID-19.

Here the CDR3 DNA reads TGTGCTAGCAGCTTCGGGGGGGACCGCTCAGATACGCAGTATTTT. Translated, it gives CASSFGGDRSDTQYF. V and J are TRBV7-7 and TRBJ2-3; TRBD2 matches at 8 bases. CDR3 length: 15 residues. Per germline, CDR1 SSHAT and CDR2 FNYEAQ (reference sequence).